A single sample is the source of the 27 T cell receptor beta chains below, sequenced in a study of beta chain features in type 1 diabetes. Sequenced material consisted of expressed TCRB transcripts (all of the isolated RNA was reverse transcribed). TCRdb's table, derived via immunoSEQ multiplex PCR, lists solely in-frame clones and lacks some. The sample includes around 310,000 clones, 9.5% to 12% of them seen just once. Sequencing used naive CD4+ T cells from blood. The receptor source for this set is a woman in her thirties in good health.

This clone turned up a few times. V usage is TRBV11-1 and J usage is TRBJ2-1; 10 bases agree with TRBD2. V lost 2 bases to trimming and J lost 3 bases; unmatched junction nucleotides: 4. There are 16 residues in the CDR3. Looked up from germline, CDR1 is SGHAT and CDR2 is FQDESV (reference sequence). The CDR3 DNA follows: TGTGCCAGCAGCTTAAGGACTAGCGGCCTCTACAATGAGCAGTTCTTC. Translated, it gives CASSLRTSGLYNEQFF.

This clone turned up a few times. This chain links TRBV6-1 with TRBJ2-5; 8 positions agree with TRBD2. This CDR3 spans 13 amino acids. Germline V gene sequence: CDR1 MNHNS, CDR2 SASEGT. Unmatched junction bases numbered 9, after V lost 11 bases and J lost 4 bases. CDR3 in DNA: TGTGCCGGCCGGGCGGGGGGTCGAGAGACCCAGTACTTC. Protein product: CAGRAGGRETQYF.

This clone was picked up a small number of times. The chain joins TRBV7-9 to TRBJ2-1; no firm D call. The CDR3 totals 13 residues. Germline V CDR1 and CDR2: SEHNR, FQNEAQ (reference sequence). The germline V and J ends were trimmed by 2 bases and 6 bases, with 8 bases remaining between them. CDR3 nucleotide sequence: TGTGCCAGCAGCTTATCGCCAGTCAATGAGCAGTTCTTC. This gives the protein CASSLSPVNEQFF. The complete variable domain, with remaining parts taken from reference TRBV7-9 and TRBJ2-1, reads DTGVSQNPRHKITKRGQNVTFRCDPISEHNRLYWYRQTLGQGPEFLTYFQNEAQLEKSRLLSDRFSAERPKGSFSTLEIQRTEQGDSAMYLCASSLSPVNEQFFGPGTRLTVL.

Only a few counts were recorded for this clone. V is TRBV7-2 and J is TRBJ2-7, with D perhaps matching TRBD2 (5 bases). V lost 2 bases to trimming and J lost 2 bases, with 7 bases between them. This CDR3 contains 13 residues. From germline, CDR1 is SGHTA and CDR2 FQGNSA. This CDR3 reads CASSLRRAYEQYF. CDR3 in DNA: TGTGCCAGCAGCTTACGGCGGGCCTACGAGCAGTACTTC.

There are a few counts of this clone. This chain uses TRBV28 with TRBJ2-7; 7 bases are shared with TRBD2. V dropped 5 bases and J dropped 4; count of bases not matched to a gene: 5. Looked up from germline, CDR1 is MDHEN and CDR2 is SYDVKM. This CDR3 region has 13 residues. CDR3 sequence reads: CASSRDYLYEQYF. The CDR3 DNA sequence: TGTGCCAGCAGTCGGGACTACTTATACGAGCAGTACTTC. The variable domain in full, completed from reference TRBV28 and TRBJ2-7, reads DVKVTQSSRYLVKRTGEKVFLECVQDMDHENMFWYRQDPGLGLRLIYFSYDVKMKEKGDIPEGYSVSREKKERFSLILESASTNQTSMYLCASSRDYLYEQYFGPGTRLTVT.

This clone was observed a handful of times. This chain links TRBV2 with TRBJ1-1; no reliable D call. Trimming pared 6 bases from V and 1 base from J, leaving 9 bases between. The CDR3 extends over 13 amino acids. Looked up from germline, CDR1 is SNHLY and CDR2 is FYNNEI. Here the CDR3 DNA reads TGTGCCAGCAGCTATTCTCCGAACACTGAAGCTTTCTTT. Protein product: CASSYSPNTEAFF. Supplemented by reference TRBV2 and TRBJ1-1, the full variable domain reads EPEVTQTPSHQVTQMGQEVILRCVPISNHLYFYWYRQILGQKVEFLVSFYNNEISEKSEIFDDQFSVERPDGSNFTLKIRSTKLEDSAMYFCASSYSPNTEAFFGQGTRLTVV.

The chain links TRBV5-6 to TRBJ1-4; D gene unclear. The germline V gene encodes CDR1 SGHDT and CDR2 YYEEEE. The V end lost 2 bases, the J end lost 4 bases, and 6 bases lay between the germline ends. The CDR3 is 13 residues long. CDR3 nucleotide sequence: TGTGCCAGCAGCTTCCGGGATAATGAAAAACTGTTTTTT. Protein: CASSFRDNEKLFF.

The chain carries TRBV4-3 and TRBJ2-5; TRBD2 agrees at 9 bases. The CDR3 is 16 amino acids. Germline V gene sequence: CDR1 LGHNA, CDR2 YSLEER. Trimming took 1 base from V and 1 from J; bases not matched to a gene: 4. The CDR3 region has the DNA TGCGCCAGCAGCCAAGCACTAGCGGGCGGCCAAGAGACCCAGTACTTC. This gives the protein CASSQALAGGQETQYF.

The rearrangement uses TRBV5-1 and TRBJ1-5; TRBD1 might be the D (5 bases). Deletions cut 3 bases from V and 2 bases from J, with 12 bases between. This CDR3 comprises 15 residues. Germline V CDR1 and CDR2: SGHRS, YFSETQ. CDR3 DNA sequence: TGCGCCAGCAGCTGGACGTCGGGGGGCAATCAGCCCCAGCATTTT. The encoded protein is CASSWTSGGNQPQHF. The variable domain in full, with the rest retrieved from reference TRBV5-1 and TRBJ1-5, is KAGVTQTPRYLIKTRGQQVTLSCSPISGHRSVSWYQQTPGQGLQFLFEYFSETQRNKGNFPGRFSGRQFSNSRSEMNVSTLELGDSALYLCASSWTSGGNQPQHFGDGTRLSIL.

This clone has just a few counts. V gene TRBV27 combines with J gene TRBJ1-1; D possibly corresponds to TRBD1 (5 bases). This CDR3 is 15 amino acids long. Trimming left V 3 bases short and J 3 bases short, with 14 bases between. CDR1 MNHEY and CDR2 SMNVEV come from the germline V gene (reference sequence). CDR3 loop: CASSFRLLGHTEAFF. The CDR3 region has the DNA TGTGCCAGCAGTTTCCGCCTGCTGGGGCACACTGAAGCTTTCTTT.

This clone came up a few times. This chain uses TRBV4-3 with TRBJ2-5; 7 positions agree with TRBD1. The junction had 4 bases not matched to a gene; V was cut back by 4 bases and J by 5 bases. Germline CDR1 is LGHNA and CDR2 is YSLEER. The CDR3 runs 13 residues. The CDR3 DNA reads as TGCGCCAGCAGCCGTGACAGGGCGGAGACCCAGTACTTC. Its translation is CASSRDRAETQYF.

Here the CDR3 reads CSVESQANTGELFF. DNA of the CDR3: TGCAGCGTTGAATCGCAGGCGAACACCGGGGAGCTGTTTTTT. This sequence joins TRBV29-1 and TRBJ2-2; D not certain. V lost 2 bases to trimming and J lost 0 bases, with 7 bases between them. The CDR3 runs 14 residues. In germline, CDR1 is SQVTM, CDR2 ANQGSEA.

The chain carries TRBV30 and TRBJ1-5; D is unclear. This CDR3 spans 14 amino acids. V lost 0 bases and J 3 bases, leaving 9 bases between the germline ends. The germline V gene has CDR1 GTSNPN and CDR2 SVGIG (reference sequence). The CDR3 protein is CAWSVAGINQPQHF. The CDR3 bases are TGTGCCTGGAGTGTGGCGGGGATCAATCAGCCCCAGCATTTT. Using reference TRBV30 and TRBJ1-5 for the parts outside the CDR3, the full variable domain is SQTIHQWPATLVQPVGSPLSLECTVEGTSNPNLYWYRQAAGRGLQLLFYSVGIGQISSEVPQNLSASRPQDRQFILSSKKLLLSDSGFYLCAWSVAGINQPQHFGDGTRLSIL.

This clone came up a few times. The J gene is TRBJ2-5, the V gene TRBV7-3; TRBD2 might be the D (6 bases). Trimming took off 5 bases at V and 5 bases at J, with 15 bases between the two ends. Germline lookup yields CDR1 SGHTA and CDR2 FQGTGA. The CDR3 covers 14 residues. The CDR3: CASSATGDWETQYF. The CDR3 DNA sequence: TGTGCCAGCAGCGCCACGGGAGACTGGGAGACCCAGTACTTC.

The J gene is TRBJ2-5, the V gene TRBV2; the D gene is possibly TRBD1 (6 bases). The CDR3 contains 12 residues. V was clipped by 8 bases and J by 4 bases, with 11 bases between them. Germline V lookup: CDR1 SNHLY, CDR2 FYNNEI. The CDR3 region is CASHRTAETQYF. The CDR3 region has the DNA TGTGCCAGCCACCGGACAGCAGAGACCCAGTACTTC.

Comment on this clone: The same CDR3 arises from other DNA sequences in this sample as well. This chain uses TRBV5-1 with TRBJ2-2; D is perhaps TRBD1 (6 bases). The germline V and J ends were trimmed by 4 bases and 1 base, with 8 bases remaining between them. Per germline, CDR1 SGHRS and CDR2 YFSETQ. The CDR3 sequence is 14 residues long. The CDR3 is CASSLGQNTGELFF. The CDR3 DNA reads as TGCGCCAGCAGCCTGGGACAGAACACCGGGGAGCTGTTTTTT. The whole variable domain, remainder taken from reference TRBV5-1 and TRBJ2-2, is KAGVTQTPRYLIKTRGQQVTLSCSPISGHRSVSWYQQTPGQGLQFLFEYFSETQRNKGNFPGRFSGRQFSNSRSEMNVSTLELGDSALYLCASSLGQNTGELFFGEGSRLTVL.

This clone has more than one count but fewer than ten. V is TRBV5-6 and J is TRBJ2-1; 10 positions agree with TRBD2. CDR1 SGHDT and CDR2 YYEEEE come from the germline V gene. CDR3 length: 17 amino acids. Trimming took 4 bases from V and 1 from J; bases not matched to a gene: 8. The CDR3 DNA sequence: TGTGCCAGCAGCGGGACTAGCGTGGGGGGATCCTACAATGAGCAGTTCTTC. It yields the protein CASSGTSVGGSYNEQFF.

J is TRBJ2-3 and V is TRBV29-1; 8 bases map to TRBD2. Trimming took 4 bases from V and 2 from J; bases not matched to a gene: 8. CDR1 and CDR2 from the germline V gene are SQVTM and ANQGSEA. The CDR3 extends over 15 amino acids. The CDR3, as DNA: TGCAGCGTTGCGGAGGCACTAGCGGACACAGATACGCAGTATTTT. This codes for CSVAEALADTDTQYF.

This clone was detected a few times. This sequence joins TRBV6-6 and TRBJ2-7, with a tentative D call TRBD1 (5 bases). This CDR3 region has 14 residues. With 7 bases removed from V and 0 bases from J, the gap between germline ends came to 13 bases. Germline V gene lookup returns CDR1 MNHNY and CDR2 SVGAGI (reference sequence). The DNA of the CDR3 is TGTGCCAGCACCGCCTCGGACATCTCCTACGAGCAGTACTTC. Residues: CASTASDISYEQYF.

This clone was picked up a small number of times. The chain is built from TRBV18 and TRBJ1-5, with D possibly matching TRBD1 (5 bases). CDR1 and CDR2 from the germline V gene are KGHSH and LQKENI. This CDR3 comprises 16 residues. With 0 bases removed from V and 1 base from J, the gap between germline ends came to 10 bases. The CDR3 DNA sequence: TGTGCCAGCTCACCACCGCCGGGGGACAGCAATCAGCCCCAGCATTTT. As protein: CASSPPPGDSNQPQHF.

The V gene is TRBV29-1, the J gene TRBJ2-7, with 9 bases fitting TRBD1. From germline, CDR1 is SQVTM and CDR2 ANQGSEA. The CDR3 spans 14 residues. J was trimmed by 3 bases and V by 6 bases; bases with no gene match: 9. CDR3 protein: CSVSGTGTYYEQYF. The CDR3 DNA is TGCAGCGTATCCGGGACAGGGACATACTACGAGCAGTACTTC.

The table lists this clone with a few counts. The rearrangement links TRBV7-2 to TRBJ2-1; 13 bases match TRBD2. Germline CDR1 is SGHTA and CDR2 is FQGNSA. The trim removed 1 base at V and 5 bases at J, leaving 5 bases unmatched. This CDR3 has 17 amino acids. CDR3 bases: TGTGCCAGCAGCTTAGTCCCCGGGACTAGCGGGAACAATGAGCAGTTCTTC. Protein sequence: CASSLVPGTSGNNEQFF.

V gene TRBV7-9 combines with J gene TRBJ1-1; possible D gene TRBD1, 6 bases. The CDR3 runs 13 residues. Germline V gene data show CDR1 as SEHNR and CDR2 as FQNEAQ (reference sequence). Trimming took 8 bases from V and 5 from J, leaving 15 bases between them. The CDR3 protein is CASLEGGGTEAFF. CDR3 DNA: TGTGCCAGCCTGGAAGGGGGGGGGACTGAAGCTTTCTTT.

The CDR3 DNA sequence: TGTGCCAGCAGCTCTGGGACTAGCGGGAGTTACGAGCAGTACTTC. Translation: CASSSGTSGSYEQYF. The rearrangement uses TRBV19 and TRBJ2-7, with TRBD2 matching 14 bases. Per germline, CDR1 LNHDA and CDR2 SQIVND (reference sequence). This CDR3 spans 15 amino acids. Germline trimming cut 9 bases from V and 4 bases from J; bases unmatched to any gene: 8. The complete variable domain, with remaining parts taken from reference TRBV19 and TRBJ2-7, reads DGGITQSPKYLFRKEGQNVTLSCEQNLNHDAMYWYRQDPGQGLRLIYYSQIVNDFQKGDIAEGYSVSREKKESFPLTVTSAQKNPTAFYLCASSSGTSGSYEQYFGPGTRLTVT.

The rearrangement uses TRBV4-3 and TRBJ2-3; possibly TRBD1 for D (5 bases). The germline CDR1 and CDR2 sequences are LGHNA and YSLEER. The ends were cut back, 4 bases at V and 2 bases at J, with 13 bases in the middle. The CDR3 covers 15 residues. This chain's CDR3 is CASSPLQGATDTQYF. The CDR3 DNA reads TGCGCCAGCAGCCCCCTTCAGGGTGCCACAGATACGCAGTATTTT.

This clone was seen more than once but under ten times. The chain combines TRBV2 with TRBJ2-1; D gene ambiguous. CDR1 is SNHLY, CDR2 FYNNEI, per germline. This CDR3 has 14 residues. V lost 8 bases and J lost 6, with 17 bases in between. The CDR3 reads CASAILTLSNEQFF. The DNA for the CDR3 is TGTGCCAGCGCGATCCTAACCCTATCCAATGAGCAGTTCTTC.

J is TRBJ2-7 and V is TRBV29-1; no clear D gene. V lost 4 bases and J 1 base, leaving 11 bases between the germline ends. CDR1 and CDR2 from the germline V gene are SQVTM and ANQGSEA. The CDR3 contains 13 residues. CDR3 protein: CSVVLGASYEQYF. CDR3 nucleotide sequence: TGCAGCGTTGTGCTAGGCGCGTCCTACGAGCAGTACTTC.